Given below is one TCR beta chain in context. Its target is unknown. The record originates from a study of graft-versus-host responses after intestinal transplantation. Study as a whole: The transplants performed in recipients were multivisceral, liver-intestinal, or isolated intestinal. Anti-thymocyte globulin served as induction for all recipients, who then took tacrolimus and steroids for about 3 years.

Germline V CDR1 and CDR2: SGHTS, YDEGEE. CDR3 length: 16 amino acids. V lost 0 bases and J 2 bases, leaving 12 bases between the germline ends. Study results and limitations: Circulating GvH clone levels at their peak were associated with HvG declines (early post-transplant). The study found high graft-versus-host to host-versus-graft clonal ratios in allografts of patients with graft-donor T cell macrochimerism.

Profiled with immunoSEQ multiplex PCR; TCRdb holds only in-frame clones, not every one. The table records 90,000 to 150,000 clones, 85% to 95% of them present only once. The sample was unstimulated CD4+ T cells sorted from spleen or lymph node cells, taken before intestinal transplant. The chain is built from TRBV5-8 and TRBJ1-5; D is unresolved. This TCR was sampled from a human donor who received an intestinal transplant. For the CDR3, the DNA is TGTGCCAGCAGCTTGGCCGGGAAGAGGGGCAATCAGCCCCAGCATTTT. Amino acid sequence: CASSLAGKRGNQPQHF.